The 8 T cell receptor beta chains below all came from one sample that was sequenced in a study of blood T cell repertoires in COVID-19 (dated by TCRdb to the early 2020s). Library creation used the immunoSEQ multiplex PCR assay. TCRdb took over this immuneACCESS table, retaining in-frame rearrangements with V and J assigned. Such tables are incomplete; in checked studies, under half of the missing clones stem from an unresolved V gene, and the remainder is unexplained. In all, the sample holds around 390,000 clones, and just under 90% of those were seen once. The ten most abundant clones make up roughly a tenth of the sample. Sequencing was done on a sample of PBMCs or T cells enriched from blood (not recorded which). The receptors were sampled from a woman in her fifties or sixties who had recovered from COVID-19.

This clone has a single count. The V and J genes are TRBV27 and TRBJ1-5, with 8 bases matching TRBD1. Germline assignment: CDR1 MNHEY and CDR2 SMNVEV (reference sequence). This CDR3 is 14 amino acids long. V lost 5 bases and J lost 5; bases outside the gene matches: 5. The CDR3 DNA is TGTGCCAGCAGTGCCAGACAGGGGTATCAGCCCCAGCATTTT. Translation gives CASSARQGYQPQHF.

The chain employs TRBV12-3 or TRBV12-4 and TRBJ2-1, with D tentatively TRBD2 (8 bases). CDR3 length equals 13 residues. Trimming took off 3 bases at V and 9 bases at J, with 12 bases between the two ends. This CDR3 reads CASSFREGAEQFF. DNA for the CDR3: TGTGCCAGCAGTTTCCGGGAGGGGGCTGAGCAGTTCTTC.

The genes are TRBV4-1 and TRBJ1-4, with no clear D. The ends were cut back, 1 base at V and 4 bases at J, with 10 bases in the middle. This CDR3 comprises 15 residues. The germline V gene encodes CDR1 MGHRA and CDR2 YSYEKL. CDR3 in DNA: TGCGCCAGCAGCCAAGTTGGAGAGGATAATGAAAAACTGTTTTTT. Translated, it gives CASSQVGEDNEKLFF.

The rearrangement joins TRBV12-3 or TRBV12-4 to TRBJ1-1; a possible D gene is TRBD1 (6 bases). The V and J ends lost 5 bases and 2 bases respectively, with 9 bases between them. The length of the CDR3 is 13 residues. CDR3 nucleotides: TGTGCCAGCAGTCGACAGGTTAACACTGAAGCTTTCTTT. Its protein product is CASSRQVNTEAFF.

V gene TRBV5-6 combines with J gene TRBJ1-1; the match to TRBD1 covers 7 bases. This CDR3 is 11 amino acids long. Germline-derived CDR1 and CDR2 are SGHDT and YYEEEE. The junction had 1 base not matched to a gene; V was cut back by 2 bases and J by 9 bases. CDR3 nucleotide sequence: TGTGCCAGCAGCTTCAGGGGGAAAGCTTTCTTT. This codes for CASSFRGKAFF.

The V and J genes are TRBV29-1 and TRBJ2-3; TRBD2 matches 8 bases. CDR1 is SQVTM, CDR2 ANQGSEA, per germline. The V gene end was trimmed by 4 bases and the J gene end by 7 bases; junction bases not matched to a gene: 7. CDR3 size: 13 residues. DNA of the CDR3: TGCAGCGTTGGCCGGGGGGGCCATAATACGCAGTATTTT. This sequence encodes CSVGRGGHNTQYF.

V usage is TRBV27 and J usage is TRBJ2-3; D perhaps matches TRBD2 (5 bases). Between the trimmed V and J ends, which lost 5 bases and 0 bases, there was a span of 6 bases. The V gene's germline CDR1 is MNHEY and CDR2 SMNVEV (reference sequence). The CDR3 spans 13 residues. CDR3 amino acids: CASSTGSTDTQYF. The CDR3 DNA sequence: TGTGCCAGCAGTACGGGGAGCACAGATACGCAGTATTTT.

The gene calls are TRBV4-3 and TRBJ1-2; D is uncertain. Germline V gene lookup returns CDR1 LGHNA and CDR2 YSLEER. The CDR3 consists of 14 residues. V was clipped by 3 bases and J by 4 bases, with 12 bases between them. The CDR3 DNA reads as TGCGCCAGCAGCCAGCGACGGGAAGGCTATGGCTACACCTTC. Translation: CASSQRREGYGYTF.